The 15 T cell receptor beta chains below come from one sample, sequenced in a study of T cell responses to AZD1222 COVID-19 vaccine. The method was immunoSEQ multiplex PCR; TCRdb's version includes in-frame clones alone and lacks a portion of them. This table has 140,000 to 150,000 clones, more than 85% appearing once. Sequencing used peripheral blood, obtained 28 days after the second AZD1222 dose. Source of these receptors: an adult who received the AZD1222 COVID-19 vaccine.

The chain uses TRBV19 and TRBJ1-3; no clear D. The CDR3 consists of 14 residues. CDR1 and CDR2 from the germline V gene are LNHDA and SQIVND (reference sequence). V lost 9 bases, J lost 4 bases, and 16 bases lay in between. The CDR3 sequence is CASASIGLGNTIYF. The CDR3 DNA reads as TGTGCCAGCGCCTCGATCGGTCTCGGAAACACCATATATTTT.

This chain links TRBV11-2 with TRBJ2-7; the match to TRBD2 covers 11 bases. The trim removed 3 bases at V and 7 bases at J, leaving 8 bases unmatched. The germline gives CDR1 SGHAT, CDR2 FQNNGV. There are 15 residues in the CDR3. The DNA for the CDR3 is TGTGCCAGCAGCTTTGATTTAGCGGGAGGGAGAGAGCAGTACTTC. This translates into CASSFDLAGGREQYF.

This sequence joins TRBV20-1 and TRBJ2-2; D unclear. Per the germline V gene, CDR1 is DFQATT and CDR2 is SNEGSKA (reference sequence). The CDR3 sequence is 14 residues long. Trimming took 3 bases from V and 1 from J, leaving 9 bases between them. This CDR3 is CSASIMGNTGELFF. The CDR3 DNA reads TGCAGTGCTAGTATAATGGGGAACACCGGGGAGCTGTTTTTT.

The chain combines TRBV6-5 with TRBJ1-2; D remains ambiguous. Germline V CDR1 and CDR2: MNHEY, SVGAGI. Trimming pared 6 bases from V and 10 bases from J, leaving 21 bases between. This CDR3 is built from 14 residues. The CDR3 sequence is CASRSPPGGNFYTF. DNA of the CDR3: TGTGCCAGCAGATCACCGCCCGGCGGCAATTTCTACACCTTC.

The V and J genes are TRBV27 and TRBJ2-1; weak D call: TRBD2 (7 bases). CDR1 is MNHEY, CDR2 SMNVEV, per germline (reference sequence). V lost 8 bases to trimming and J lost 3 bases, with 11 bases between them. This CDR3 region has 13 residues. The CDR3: CASGGGGYNEQFF. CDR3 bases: TGTGCCAGCGGGGGGGGCGGCTACAATGAGCAGTTCTTC.

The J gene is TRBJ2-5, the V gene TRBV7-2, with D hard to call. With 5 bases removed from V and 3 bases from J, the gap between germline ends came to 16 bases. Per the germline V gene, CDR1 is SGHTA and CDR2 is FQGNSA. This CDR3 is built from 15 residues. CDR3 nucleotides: TGTGCCAGCAGCCCCCTCCTGGTACGGGAAGAGACCCAGTACTTC. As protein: CASSPLLVREETQYF.

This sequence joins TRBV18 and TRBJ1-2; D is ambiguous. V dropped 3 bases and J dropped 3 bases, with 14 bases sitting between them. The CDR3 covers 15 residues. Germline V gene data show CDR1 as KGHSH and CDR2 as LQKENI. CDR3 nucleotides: TGTGCCAGCTCACCTGGACTTGGAGACCACTATGGCTACACCTTC. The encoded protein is CASSPGLGDHYGYTF.

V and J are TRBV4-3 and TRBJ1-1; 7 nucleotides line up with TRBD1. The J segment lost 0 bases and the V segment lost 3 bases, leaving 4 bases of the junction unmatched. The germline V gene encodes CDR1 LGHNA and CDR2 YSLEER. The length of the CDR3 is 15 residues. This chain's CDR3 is CASSQGDRVNTEAFF. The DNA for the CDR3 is TGCGCCAGCAGCCAGGGGGACAGAGTGAACACTGAAGCTTTCTTT.

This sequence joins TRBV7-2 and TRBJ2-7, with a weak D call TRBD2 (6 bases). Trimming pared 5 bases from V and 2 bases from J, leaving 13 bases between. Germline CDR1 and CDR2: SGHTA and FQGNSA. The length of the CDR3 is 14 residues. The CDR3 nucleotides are TGTGCCAGCAGCCGCCCGGGACTTCCCTACGAGCAGTACTTC. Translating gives CASSRPGLPYEQYF.

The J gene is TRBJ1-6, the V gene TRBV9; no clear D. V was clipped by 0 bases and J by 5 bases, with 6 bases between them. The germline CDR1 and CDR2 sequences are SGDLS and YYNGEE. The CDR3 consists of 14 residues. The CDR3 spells CASSVALHNSPLHF. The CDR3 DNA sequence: TGTGCCAGCAGCGTAGCCCTACATAATTCACCCCTCCACTTT.

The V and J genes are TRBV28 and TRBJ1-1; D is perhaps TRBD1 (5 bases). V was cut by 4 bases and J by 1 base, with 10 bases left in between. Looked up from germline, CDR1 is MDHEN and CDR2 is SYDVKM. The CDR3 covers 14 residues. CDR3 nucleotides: TGTGCCAGCAGTTGGGCTGGGGGGAACACTGAAGCTTTCTTT. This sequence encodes CASSWAGGNTEAFF.

The CDR3 region has the DNA TGTGCCACCAGTGATCCGGGACGGGGCCAGTCGGAGGCTTTCTTT. This translates into CATSDPGRGQSEAFF. This sequence joins TRBV24-1 and TRBJ1-1; perhaps TRBD1 as D (5 bases). CDR1 is KGHDR and CDR2 is SFDVKD in the germline V gene. The CDR3 has 15 amino acids. Trimming took off 3 bases at V and 11 bases at J, with 21 bases between the two ends.

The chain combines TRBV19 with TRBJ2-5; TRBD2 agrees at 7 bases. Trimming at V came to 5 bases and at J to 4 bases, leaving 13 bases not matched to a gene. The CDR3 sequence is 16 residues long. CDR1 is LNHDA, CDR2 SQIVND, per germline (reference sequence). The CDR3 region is CASSSVRAGGGETQYF. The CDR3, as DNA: TGTGCCAGTAGTTCCGTCCGGGCAGGCGGGGGAGAGACCCAGTACTTC.

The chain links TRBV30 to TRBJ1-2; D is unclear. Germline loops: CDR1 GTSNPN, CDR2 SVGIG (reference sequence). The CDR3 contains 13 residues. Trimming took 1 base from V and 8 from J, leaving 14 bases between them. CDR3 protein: CAWSGLRIDGYTF. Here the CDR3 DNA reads TGTGCCTGGAGTGGGTTAAGGATTGACGGCTACACCTTC.

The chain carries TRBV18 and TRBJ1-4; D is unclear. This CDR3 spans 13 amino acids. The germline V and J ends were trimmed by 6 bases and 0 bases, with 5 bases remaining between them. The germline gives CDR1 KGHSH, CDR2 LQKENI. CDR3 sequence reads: CASSTATNEKLFF. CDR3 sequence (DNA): TGTGCCAGCTCCACTGCAACTAATGAAAAACTGTTTTTT.